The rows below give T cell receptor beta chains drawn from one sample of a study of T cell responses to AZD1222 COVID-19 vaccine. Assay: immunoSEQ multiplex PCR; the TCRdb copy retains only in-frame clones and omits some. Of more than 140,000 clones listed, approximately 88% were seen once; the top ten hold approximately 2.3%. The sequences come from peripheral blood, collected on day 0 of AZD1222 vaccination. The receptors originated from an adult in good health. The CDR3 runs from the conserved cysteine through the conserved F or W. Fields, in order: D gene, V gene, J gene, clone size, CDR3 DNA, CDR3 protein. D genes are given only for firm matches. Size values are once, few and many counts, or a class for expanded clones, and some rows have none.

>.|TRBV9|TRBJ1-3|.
TGTGCCAGCAGCGTAGCTGCGGGGAGCTCTGGAAACACCATATATTTT
CASSVAAGSSGNTIYF
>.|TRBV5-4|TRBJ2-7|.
TGTGCCAGCAGCTTGGAACAGGCCAGCTCCTACGAGCAGTACTTC
CASSLEQASSYEQYF
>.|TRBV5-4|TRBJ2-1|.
TGTGCCAGCAGCTTGGAGACGGGGGACTACAATGAGCAGTTCTTC
CASSLETGDYNEQFF
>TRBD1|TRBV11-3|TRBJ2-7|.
TGTGCCAGCAGCACCCGCCGGGACAGCCGCTCCTACGAGCAGTACTTC
CASSTRRDSRSYEQYF
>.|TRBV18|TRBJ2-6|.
TGTGCCAGCTCAGCGGGACTCGGTTCCCCTGGGGCCAACGTCCTGACTTTC
CASSAGLGSPGANVLTF
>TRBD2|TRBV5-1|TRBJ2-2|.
TGCGCCAGCCGGCTCCTTCCGAGCGGGAGGGCCGGGGAGCTGTTTTTT
CASRLLPSGRAGELFF
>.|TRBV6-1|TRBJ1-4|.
TGTGCCAGCAGTGAAGCTTTACGGAATAGCGCAACTAATGAAAAACTGTTTTTT
CASSEALRNSATNEKLFF
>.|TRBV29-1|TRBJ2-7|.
TGCAGCGCCGAGACAAATTCCTACGAGCAGTACTTC
CSAETNSYEQYF
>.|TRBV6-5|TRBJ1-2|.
TGTGCCAGCACCCTTACCCCGAGAAGTAACTATGGCTACACCTTC
CASTLTPRSNYGYTF
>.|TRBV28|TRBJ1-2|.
TGTGCCAGCAGTTACCCGGGGGGCCAATTGGGCGGCTACACCTTC
CASSYPGGQLGGYTF
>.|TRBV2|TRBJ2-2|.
TGTGCCAGCACTGCAGGCGTCGGGGAGCTGTTTTTT
CASTAGVGELFF
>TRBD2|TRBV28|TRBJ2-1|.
TGTGCCAGCAGTTTACCCCTCGGACTAGCGGGAGTCCATGAGCAGTTCTTC
CASSLPLGLAGVHEQFF
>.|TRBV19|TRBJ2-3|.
TGTGCCAGTAGTATTCAGGACGGGGCGGCAGATACGCAGTATTTT
CASSIQDGAADTQYF
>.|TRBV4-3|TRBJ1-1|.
TGCGCCAGCAGCCAAGGCCTCATGAACACTGAAGCTTTCTTT
CASSQGLMNTEAFF
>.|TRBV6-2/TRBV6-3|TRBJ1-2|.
TGTGCCAGCAGTTATATTGGCAGCTCTTCTGGCTACACCTTC
CASSYIGSSSGYTF
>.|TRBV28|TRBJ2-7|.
TGTGCCACCACCTGGGGGCGTACCTACGAGCAGTACTTC
CATTWGRTYEQYF
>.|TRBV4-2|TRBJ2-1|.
TGTGCCAGCAGCCAAGAATTGGGGCGGGCCAATGAGCAGTTCTTC
CASSQELGRANEQFF
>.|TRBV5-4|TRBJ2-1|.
TGTGCCAGCAGCTTGGATATCAGGGGATACAATGAGCAGTTCTTC
CASSLDIRGYNEQFF
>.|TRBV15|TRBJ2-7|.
TGTGCCACCAGCCTCGGGGCGAGGGGCGAGCAGTACTTC
CATSLGARGEQYF
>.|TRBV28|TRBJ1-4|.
TGTGCCAGCAGTTTACCTGGGACTAATGAAAAACTGTTTTTT
CASSLPGTNEKLFF
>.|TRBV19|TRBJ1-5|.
TGTGCCAGTAGTATCCGACCCACGGCTAGCAATCAGCCCCAGCATTTT
CASSIRPTASNQPQHF
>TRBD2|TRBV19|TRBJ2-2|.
TGTGCCAGTAGTAAACTAGCGGAGAACACCGGGGAGCTGTTTTTT
CASSKLAENTGELFF
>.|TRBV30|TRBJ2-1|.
TGTGCCTGGAGTGTGGGGTCCTCCTACAATGAGCAGTTCTTC
CAWSVGSSYNEQFF
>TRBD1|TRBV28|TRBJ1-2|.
TGTGCCAGCAGTGCGCCGGGACAGGGGCTCTATGGCTACACCTTC
CASSAPGQGLYGYTF
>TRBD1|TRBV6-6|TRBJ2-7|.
TGTGCCAGCAGTGTCCGGGACAGCAGCTACGAGCAGTACTTC
CASSVRDSSYEQYF
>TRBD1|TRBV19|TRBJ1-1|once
TGTGCCAGTAGTCTGGACAGGGGGGTGACTGAAGCTTTCTTT
CASSLDRGVTEAFF
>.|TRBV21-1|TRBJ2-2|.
TGTGCCAGCAGCAAGCAGGGGGCGCCCACCGGGGAGCTGTTTTTT
CASSKQGAPTGELFF
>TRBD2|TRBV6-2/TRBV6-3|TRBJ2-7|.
TGTGCCAGCAGTTACCCCCCGACTAGCGTCCGCTACGAGCAGTACTTC
CASSYPPTSVRYEQYF
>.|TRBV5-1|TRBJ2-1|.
TGCGCCAGCAGCTTGGTAGGGGGGGATAATGAGCAGTTCTTC
CASSLVGGDNEQFF
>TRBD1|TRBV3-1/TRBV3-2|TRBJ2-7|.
TGTGCCAGCAGCCAACGACAGGGGCCGAAGAGGAATCTGTACTTC
CASSQRQGPKRNLYF
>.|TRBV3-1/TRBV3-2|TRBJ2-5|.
TGTGCCAGCAGCCAAGATGCAACGGCCTCGGGGACCCAGTACTTC
CASSQDATASGTQYF